This T cell receptor beta chain emerged from a study of beta chain features in type 1 diabetes. Study observations and caveats: Shorter TCRB CDR3s, moderately but significantly so, were found in Type 1 diabetes patients in all four CD4+ subsets. More deletions and fewer insertions at VDJ junctions were seen in type 1 diabetes patients.

This clone was seen repeatedly, ten times or more. The antigen is not known. Losses at the gene ends were 6 bases for V and 1 base for J; bases not matched to a gene: 5. Germline-derived CDR1 and CDR2 are SQVTM and ANQGSEA. The CDR3 is 14 residues long. Of the isolated RNA, all was reverse transcribed, and so the sequenced material was expressed TCRB transcripts. The data were produced by immunoSEQ multiplex PCR, yet TCRdb's version contains in-frame clones alone and is incomplete. The data contain 95,000 to 150,000 clones, 16% of them seen just once; the ten biggest clones take up 2% to 2.5%. Sampling consisted of one heparinised blood draw per donor, averaging about 116 mL. CD45RO/CCR7/CD25/CD127/CD95/CD27 staining was used to isolate CD4+ naive, central memory, regulatory and stem cell-like memory cells by sorting.

The sample was central memory CD4+ T cells from blood. The TCR sequence derives from a man aged 25-45 years with type 1 diabetes. This chain uses TRBV29-1 with TRBJ2-2; TRBD1 matches 7 bases. The CDR3 sequence: CSVIQGRNTGELFF. The CDR3 DNA reads TGCAGCGTAATACAGGGGCGGAACACCGGGGAGCTGTTTTTT.